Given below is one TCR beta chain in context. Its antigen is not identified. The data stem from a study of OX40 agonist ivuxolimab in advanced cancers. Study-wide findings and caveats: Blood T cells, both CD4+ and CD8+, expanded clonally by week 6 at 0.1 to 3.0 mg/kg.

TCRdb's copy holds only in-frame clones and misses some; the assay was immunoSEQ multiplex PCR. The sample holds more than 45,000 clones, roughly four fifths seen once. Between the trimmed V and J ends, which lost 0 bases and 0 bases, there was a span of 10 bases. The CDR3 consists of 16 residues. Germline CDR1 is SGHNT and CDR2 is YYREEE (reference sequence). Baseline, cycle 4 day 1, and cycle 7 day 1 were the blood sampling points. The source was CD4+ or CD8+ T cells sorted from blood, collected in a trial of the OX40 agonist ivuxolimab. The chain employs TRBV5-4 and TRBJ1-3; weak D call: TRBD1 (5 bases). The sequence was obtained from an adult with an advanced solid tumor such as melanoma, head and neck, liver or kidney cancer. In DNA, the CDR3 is TGTGCCAGCAGCTTGGCCGGGGGATACTCTGGAAACACCATATATTTT. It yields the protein CASSLAGGYSGNTIYF.